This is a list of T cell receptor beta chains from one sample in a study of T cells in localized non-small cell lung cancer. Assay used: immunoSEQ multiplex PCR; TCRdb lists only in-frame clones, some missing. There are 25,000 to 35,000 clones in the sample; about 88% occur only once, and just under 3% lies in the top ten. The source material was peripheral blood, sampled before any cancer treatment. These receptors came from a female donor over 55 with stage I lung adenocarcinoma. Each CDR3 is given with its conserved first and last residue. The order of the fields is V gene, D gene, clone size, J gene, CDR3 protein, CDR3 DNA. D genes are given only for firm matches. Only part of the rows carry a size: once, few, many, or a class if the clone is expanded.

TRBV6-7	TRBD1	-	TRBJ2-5	CASTIQGAGQETQYF	TGTGCCAGCACCATTCAGGGGGCCGGCCAAGAGACCCAGTACTTC
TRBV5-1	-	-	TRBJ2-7	CASSVTGVYQVYEQYF	TGCGCCAGCAGCGTAACAGGAGTATACCAGGTGTACGAGCAGTACTTC
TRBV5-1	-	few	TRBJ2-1	CASSLGTRGNEQFF	TGCGCCAGCAGCTTGGGCACTAGGGGAAATGAGCAGTTCTTC
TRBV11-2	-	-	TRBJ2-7	CASSRSGNEQYF	TGTGCCAGCAGCCGTTCGGGGAACGAGCAGTACTTC
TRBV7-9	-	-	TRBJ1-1	CASSLGWRGTEAFF	TGTGCCAGCAGCTTAGGCTGGAGGGGCACTGAAGCTTTCTTT
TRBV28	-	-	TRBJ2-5	CASSKRDRIQETQYF	TGTGCCAGCAGTAAGCGGGACAGGATTCAGGAGACCCAGTACTTC
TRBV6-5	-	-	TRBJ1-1	CASSYSSAGTEAFF	TGTGCCAGCAGTTACTCGTCGGCCGGCACTGAAGCTTTCTTT
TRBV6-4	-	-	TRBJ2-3	CASSSIAGGTDTQYF	TGTGCCAGCAGCTCCATCGCAGGGGGCACAGATACGCAGTATTTT
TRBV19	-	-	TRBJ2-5	CASSIYGQGETQYF	TGTGCCAGTAGTATATATGGGCAGGGAGAGACCCAGTACTTC
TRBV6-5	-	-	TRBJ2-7	CASSQTAEVAYEQYF	TGTGCCAGCAGCCAAACAGCGGAGGTGGCCTACGAGCAGTACTTC
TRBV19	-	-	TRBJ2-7	CASRGTGTYEQYF	TGTGCCAGTCGCGGGACGGGGACCTACGAGCAGTACTTC
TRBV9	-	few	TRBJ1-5	CDSSTSTKGAQPQHF	TGTGACAGCAGCACCAGTACCAAGGGTGCTCAGCCCCAGCATTTT
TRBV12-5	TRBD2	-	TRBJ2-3	CASGSSGSDTQYF	TGTGCTAGTGGTTCTAGCGGGTCAGATACGCAGTATTTT
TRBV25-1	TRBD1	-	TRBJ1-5	CASTPTGGNQPQHF	TGTGCCAGCACTCCGACAGGGGGCAATCAGCCCCAGCATTTT
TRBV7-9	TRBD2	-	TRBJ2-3	CASSLTGLAGGNTDTQYF	TGTGCCAGCAGCTTAACCGGGCTAGCGGGAGGAAACACAGATACGCAGTATTTT
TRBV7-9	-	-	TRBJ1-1	CASSTNNGQQEAFF	TGTGCCAGCAGCACAAACAACGGACAGCAAGAAGCTTTCTTT
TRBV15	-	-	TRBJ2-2	CATSVRTTGGALFF	TGTGCCACCAGCGTGCGGACCACCGGGGGTGCGCTGTTTTTT
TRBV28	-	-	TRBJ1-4	CASSTSGPWEKLFF	TGTGCCAGCAGTACCTCAGGGCCCTGGGAAAAACTGTTTTTT
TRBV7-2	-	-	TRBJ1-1	CASSTQGDTEAFF	TGTGCCAGCAGCACACAGGGAGACACTGAAGCTTTCTTT
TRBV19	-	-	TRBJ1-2	CASSVLPDSLYGYTF	TGTGCCAGTAGCGTCCTCCCGGACAGTCTATATGGCTACACCTTC
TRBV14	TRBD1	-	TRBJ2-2	CASSARDRMDTGELFF	TGTGCCAGCAGCGCACGGGACAGGATGGACACCGGGGAGCTGTTTTTT
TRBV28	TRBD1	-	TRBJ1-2	CATLEILGQANLGYTF	TGTGCCACCCTCGAAATCCTGGGACAGGCCAATCTTGGCTACACCTTC
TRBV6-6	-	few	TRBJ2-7	CASSYVVSYEQYF	TGTGCCAGCAGTTACGTAGTCTCCTACGAGCAGTACTTC
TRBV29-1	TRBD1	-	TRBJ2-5	CSVGRQGKETQYF	TGCAGCGTTGGGAGACAGGGTAAAGAGACCCAGTACTTC
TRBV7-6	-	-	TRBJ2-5	CASSYTGTALGTQYF	TGTGCCAGCAGCTATACGGGGACCGCCCTGGGGACCCAGTACTTC
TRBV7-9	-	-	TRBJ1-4	CASSLVAASDEKLFF	TGTGCCAGCAGCTTAGTGGCAGCGTCGGATGAAAAACTGTTTTTT
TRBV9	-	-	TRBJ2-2	CASSVVGSTGELFF	TGTGCCAGCAGCGTAGTAGGATCAACCGGGGAGCTGTTTTTT
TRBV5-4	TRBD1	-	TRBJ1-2	CASSHGTGPNYGYTF	TGTGCCAGCAGCCACGGGACAGGACCCAACTATGGCTACACCTTC
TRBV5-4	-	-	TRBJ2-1	CASSTQANEQFF	TGTGCCAGCAGCACACAAGCCAATGAGCAGTTCTTC
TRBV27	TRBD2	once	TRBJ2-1	CASSFNSGSGYNEQFF	TGTGCCAGCAGTTTTAATAGCGGGAGCGGGTACAATGAGCAGTTCTTC
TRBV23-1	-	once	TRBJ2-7	CASSQGAVNEYF	TGCGCCAGCTCTCAAGGGGCAGTGAACGAGTACTTC
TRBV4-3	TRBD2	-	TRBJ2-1	CASSELGGDEQFF	TGCGCCAGCAGCGAACTTGGGGGGGATGAGCAGTTCTTC
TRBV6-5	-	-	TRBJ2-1	CASSQEPPAEQFF	TGTGCCAGCAGTCAGGAGCCGCCGGCTGAGCAGTTCTTC
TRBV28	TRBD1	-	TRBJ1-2	CASSSIYRGAFYGYTF	TGTGCCAGCAGTTCCATTTACAGGGGGGCGTTCTATGGCTACACCTTC
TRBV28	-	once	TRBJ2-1	CASSLIGASYNEQFF	TGTGCCAGCAGTTTAATAGGGGCCAGCTACAATGAGCAGTTCTTC